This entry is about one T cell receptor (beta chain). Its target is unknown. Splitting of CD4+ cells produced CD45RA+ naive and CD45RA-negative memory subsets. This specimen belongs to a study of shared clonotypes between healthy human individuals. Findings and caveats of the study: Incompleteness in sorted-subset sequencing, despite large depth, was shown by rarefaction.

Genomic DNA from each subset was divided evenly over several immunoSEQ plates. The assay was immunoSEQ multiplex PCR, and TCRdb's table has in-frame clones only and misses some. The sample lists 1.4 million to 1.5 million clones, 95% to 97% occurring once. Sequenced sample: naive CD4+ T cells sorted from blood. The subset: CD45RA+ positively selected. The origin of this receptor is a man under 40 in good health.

The chain's CDR3 is CASSLAPSMIPGGELFF. Here the CDR3 DNA reads TGTGCCAGCAGCTTAGCCCCATCTATGATTCCGGGCGGGGAGCTGTTTTTT. The rearrangement uses TRBV7-6 and TRBJ2-2; the D is unclear. Germline V CDR1 and CDR2: SGHVS, FNYEAQ. Trimming took off 0 bases at V and 7 bases at J, with 18 bases between the two ends. The CDR3 extends over 17 amino acids.